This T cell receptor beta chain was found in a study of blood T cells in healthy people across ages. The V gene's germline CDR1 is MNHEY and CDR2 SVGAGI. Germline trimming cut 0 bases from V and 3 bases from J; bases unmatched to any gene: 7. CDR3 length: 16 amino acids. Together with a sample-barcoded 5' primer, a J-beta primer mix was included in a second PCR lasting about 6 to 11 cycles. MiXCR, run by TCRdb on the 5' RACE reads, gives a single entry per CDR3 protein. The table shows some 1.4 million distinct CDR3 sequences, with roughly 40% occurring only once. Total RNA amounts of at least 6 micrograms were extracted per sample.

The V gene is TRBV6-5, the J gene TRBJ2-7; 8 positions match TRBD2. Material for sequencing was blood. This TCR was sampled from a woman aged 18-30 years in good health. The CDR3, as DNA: TGTGCCAGCAGTTACTCGGTTTCCAGCGGGAGCTACGAGCAGTACTTC. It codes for CASSYSVSSGSYEQYF.